These T cell receptor beta chains were read from a single sample in a study of radiotherapy plus CTLA-4 blockade in lung cancer. The repertoire was sequenced with immunoSEQ multiplex PCR; TCRdb's copy has only in-frame clones and lacks some. Of about 59,000 clones listed, around three quarters are singletons. The input for sequencing was peripheral blood, taken from a patient treated with radiotherapy plus ipilimumab. The source is a human donor with non-small cell lung cancer whose response to radiotherapy plus ipilimumab could not be evaluated. Each CDR3 is given with its conserved first and last residue.

>TRBJ2-1|TRBV7-3
CASSTGLPYNEQFF
>TRBJ1-6|TRBV30
CAWASDTTGFNSPLHF
>TRBJ1-5|TRBV19
CASSQGYSNQPQHF
>TRBJ1-2|TRBV5-1
CASSLEQGGLNYGYTF
>TRBJ2-1|TRBV7-9
CASSLTGSSYNEQFF
>TRBJ1-1|TRBV7-2
CASSRQGANTEAFF
>TRBJ1-1|TRBV7-9
CASSFGNTEAFF
>TRBJ1-4|TRBV28
CASRRQLNEKLFF
>TRBJ2-2|TRBV19
CASSGGSGRSPGELFF
>TRBJ2-7|TRBV5-4
CASSLGQGSYEQYF
>TRBJ1-2|TRBV27
CASSLRDSQNYGYTF
>TRBJ1-6|TRBV5-1
CASSVGDTFYNSPLHF
>TRBJ1-2|TRBV5-8
CASSLGPRGSYGYTF
>TRBJ2-3|TRBV4-2
CASSQDPVGAITDTQYF
>TRBJ2-7|TRBV7-2
CASSHGLGRVVEQYF
>TRBJ1-1|TRBV27
CASRPSGDMNTEAFF
>TRBJ1-3|TRBV28
CASSFSGGFLGNTIYF
>TRBJ2-3|TRBV9
CARPRGAARTDTQYF
>TRBJ1-2|TRBV6-1
CASSDDRESSHNYGYTF
>NA|TRBV19
CASSETGGYEQYF
>TRBJ2-3|TRBV5-1
CASSLSVSGRRDTQYF
>TRBJ2-2|TRBV11-2
CASNALGGGAGELFF